This TCR beta chain was sequenced in a study of CD8 T cells in Susac syndrome. About 0.45 to 1 ug RNA was reverse transcribed with random hexamers. TCRdb re-analysed the immunoSEQ multiplex PCR reads in MiXCR, keeping a single row per CDR3 protein. The sample includes about 200,000 distinct CDR3 sequences, approximately 93% of them seen just once. Controls were healthy donors chosen to match patients in age and sex. TEMRA cells were FACS-enriched and CD8+ and CD4+ T cells negatively isolated. The germline gives CDR1 SQVTM, CDR2 ANQGSEA. The CDR3 runs 13 residues. The V gene lost 3 bases and the J gene lost 3 bases, with 12 bases spanning the gap.

The chain combines TRBV29-1 with TRBJ2-7, with D perhaps TRBD1 or TRBD2 (5 bases each). Input material: CD4+ T cells from PBMCs. The sequence derives from a human donor in good health. The CDR3 sequence is CSVDLGTRYEQYF. CDR3 DNA sequence: TGCAGCGTTGATTTAGGGACCCGCTACGAGCAGTACTTC.